The 5 T cell receptor beta chains listed next were all sequenced from one sample in a study of cytomegalovirus exposure and HLA in healthy donors. 60 Vbeta and 13 Jbeta primers were used in PCR. Some clones are missing from TCRdb's copy, which holds only in-frame ones; the method was immunoSEQ multiplex PCR. The sample consists of 100,000 to 150,000 clones, about 82% of them appearing once. The sequenced sample was PBMCs. The receptors originated from a man aged 50 to 59 in good health and CMV-seronegative.

This sequence joins TRBV5-1 and TRBJ2-2; D is perhaps TRBD2 (5 bases). Between the trimmed V and J ends, which lost 1 base and 4 bases, there was a span of 8 bases. Germline V gives CDR1 SGHRS, CDR2 YFSETQ. CDR3 length: 14 amino acids. CDR3 nucleotide sequence: TGCGCCAGCAGCTTGCGGGAAATCACCGGGGAGCTGTTTTTT. As protein: CASSLREITGELFF.

V and J are TRBV4-1 and TRBJ2-7; weak D call: TRBD2 (5 bases). CDR1 and CDR2 (germline): MGHRA, YSYEKL. Trimming removed 1 base at V and 6 bases at J, with 19 bases between. This CDR3 contains 16 residues. The CDR3 loop is CASSQGITDLRGEQYF. The DNA of the CDR3 is TGCGCCAGCAGCCAAGGTATTACGGACCTCCGGGGCGAGCAGTACTTC.

The J gene is TRBJ1-2, the V gene TRBV2, with a possible D match to TRBD1 (5 bases). Germline loops: CDR1 SNHLY, CDR2 FYNNEI. This CDR3 spans 12 amino acids. The V end was cut by 9 bases, the J end by 4 bases, with 12 bases between. Here the CDR3 reads CASNRLIYGYTF. DNA for the CDR3: TGTGCCAGTAACAGGCTCATCTATGGCTACACCTTC.

The chain is built from TRBV7-6 and TRBJ1-6, with TRBD1 matching 7 bases. CDR3 size: 13 residues. Unmatched junction bases numbered 1, after V lost 5 bases and J lost 6 bases. The germline V gene has CDR1 SGHVS and CDR2 FNYEAQ. CDR3 bases: TGTGCCAGCAGCCAGGGGGGTAATTCACCCCTCCACTTT. It translates to CASSQGGNSPLHF.

The chain recombines TRBV19 with TRBJ1-6, with TRBD1 matching 9 bases. There are 16 residues in the CDR3. With 3 bases clipped from V and 6 bases from J, the junction kept 6 bases outside the gene matches. Looked up from germline, CDR1 is LNHDA and CDR2 is SQIVND (reference sequence). The CDR3 here is CASSILGTGSNSPLHF. CDR3 nucleotide sequence: TGTGCCAGTAGTATCTTAGGGACAGGGAGTAATTCACCCCTCCACTTT.